This TCR beta chain was observed in a study of T cell repertoires in cytomegalovirus infection. On this clonotype itself: What it binds is unknown.

Germline values: CDR1 MDHEN, CDR2 SYDVKM. V lost 2 bases to trimming and J lost 4 bases; unmatched junction nucleotides: 9. The CDR3 contains 17 residues. Study-wide findings and caveats: Across the ex vivo response, the dominant clonotypes were HLA-C-restricted CMV-specific TCR beta clonotypes.

TCRdb redid the calling of the reads with MiXCR, one entry per CDR3 protein. The sample includes around 750,000 distinct CDR3 sequences, 30% to 35% of them seen just once. V is TRBV28 and J is TRBJ2-3; TRBD2 agrees at 10 bases. Material: cultured CD8+ T cells from PBMCs, obtained from culture after CMV antigen stimulation. The sequence was obtained from a human donor in good health (CMV status not recorded). Some clones in this sample may be carry-over from other donors' samples. The CDR3 loop is CASSLSDLAGGSDTQYF. CDR3 nucleotide sequence: TGTGCCAGCAGTTTAAGTGATTTAGCGGGGGGATCAGATACGCAGTATTTT. The full variable domain, rest sourced from reference TRBV28 and TRBJ2-3, is DVKVTQSSRYLVKRTGEKVFLECVQDMDHENMFWYRQDPGLGLRLIYFSYDVKMKEKGDIPEGYSVSREKKERFSLILESASTNQTSMYLCASSLSDLAGGSDTQYFGPGTRLTVL.